Here is one TCR beta chain with its context. Sequencing used immunoSEQ multiplex PCR; TCRdb keeps in-frame clones, though not all of them. The sample yields some 74,000 clones, 85% to 95% seen once. The data belong to a study of control samples from healthy donors and cancer patients. The origin of this receptor is a woman aged 25 to 45 in good health. Sequences were obtained from blood.

CDR3 residues: CASSYSQLVGTEAFF. CDR3 DNA sequence: TGTGCCAGCAGTTACTCGCAGTTAGTCGGGACTGAAGCTTTCTTT. This sequence joins TRBV6-2 or TRBV6-3 and TRBJ1-1; D is unresolved. The germline V gene encodes CDR1 MNHEY and CDR2 SVGEGT. V lost 0 bases, J lost 5 bases, and 13 bases lay in between. This CDR3 is built from 15 residues.